This section outlines one T cell receptor beta chain sequence together with its context. The antigen remains unidentified. The data are from a study of cytomegalovirus exposure and HLA in healthy donors. Regarding the study as a whole: Prior analysis indicated that the majority of TCR beta V segments exhibited productivity approximately 90% or approximately 30% of the time.

Trimming stripped 5 bases from V and 6 bases from J, with 19 bases between. Germline loops: CDR1 SGHRS, CDR2 YFSETQ. This CDR3 has 15 amino acids. The donors (healthy individuals) were bone marrow donors. While unrecorded immune exposures were likely, the donors were nominally healthy when sampled. Amplification used 60 Vbeta primers and 13 Jbeta primers. The table came from immunoSEQ multiplex PCR; TCRdb's copy has only in-frame clones and leaves some out. Here the sample spans some 170,000 clones, roughly 77% being singletons. V usage is TRBV5-1 and J usage is TRBJ2-3; D may be TRBD2 (5 bases). The clonotype originates from a man between 18 and 35 years old in good health and CMV-seropositive. The material sequenced was PBMCs. This CDR3 is CASSRTGSGPDTQYF. The DNA of the CDR3 is TGCGCCAGCAGTCGGACGGGGTCCGGTCCGGATACGCAGTATTTT.